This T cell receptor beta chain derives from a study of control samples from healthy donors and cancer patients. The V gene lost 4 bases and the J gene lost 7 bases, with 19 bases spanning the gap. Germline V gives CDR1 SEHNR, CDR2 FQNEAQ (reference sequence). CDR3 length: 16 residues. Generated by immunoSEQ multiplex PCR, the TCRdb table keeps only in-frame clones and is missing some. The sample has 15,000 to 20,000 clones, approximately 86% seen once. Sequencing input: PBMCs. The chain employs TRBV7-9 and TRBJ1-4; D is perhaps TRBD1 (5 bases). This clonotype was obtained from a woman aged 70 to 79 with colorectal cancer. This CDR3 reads CASSSQIWDAREKLFF. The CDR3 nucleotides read TGTGCCAGCAGCTCTCAGATATGGGACGCTCGTGAAAAACTGTTTTTT.